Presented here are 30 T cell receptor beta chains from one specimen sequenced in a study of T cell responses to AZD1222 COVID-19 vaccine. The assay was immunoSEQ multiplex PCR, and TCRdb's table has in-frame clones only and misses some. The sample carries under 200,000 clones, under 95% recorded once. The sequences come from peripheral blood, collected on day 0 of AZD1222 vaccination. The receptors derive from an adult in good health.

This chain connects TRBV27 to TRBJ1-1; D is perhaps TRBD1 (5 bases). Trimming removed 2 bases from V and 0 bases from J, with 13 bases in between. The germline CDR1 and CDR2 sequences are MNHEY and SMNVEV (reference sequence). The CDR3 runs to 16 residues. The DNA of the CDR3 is TGTGCCAGCAGTTTAGACGCGGGACCCCTGAACACTGAAGCTTTCTTT. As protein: CASSLDAGPLNTEAFF.

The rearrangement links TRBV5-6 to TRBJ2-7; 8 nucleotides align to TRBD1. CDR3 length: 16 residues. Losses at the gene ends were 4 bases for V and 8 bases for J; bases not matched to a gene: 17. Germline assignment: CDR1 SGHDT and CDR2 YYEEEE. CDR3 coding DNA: TGTGCCAGCAGCCCACTCCCCGGACAGGGTTCGCACAAGCAGTACTTC. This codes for CASSPLPGQGSHKQYF.

The CDR3 nucleotides are TGTGCCAGCAGCCAGAAAACAGGGCGGGCTAATGAAAAACTGTTTTTT. Protein product: CASSQKTGRANEKLFF. The V gene is TRBV14, the J gene TRBJ1-4, with a tentative D call TRBD1 (6 bases). Germline-derived CDR1 and CDR2 are SGHDN and FVKESK. This CDR3 has 16 amino acids. V lost 3 bases, J lost 3 bases, and 14 bases lay in between.

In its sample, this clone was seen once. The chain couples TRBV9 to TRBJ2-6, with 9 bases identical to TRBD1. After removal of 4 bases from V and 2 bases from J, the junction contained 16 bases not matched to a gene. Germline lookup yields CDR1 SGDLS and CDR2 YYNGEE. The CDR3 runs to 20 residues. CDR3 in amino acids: CASSRHNHRGRLTGANVLTF. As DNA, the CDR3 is TGTGCCAGCAGCCGTCATAACCACAGGGGGCGCCTTACTGGGGCCAACGTCCTGACTTTC.

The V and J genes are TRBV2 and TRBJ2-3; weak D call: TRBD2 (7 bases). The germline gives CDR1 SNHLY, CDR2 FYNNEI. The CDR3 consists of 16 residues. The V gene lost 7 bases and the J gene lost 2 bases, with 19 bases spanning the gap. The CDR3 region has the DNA TGTGCCAGCATCAAGGTCGGGGGGCCCAACACAGATACGCAGTATTTT. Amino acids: CASIKVGGPNTDTQYF.

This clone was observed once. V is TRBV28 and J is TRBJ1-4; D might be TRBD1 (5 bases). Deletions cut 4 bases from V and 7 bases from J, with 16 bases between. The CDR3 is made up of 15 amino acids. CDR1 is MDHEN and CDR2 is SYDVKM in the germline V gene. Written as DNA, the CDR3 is TGTGCCAGCAGTTCGTATGGGGCCCCGGTTGAAAAACTGTTTTTT. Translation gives CASSSYGAPVEKLFF.

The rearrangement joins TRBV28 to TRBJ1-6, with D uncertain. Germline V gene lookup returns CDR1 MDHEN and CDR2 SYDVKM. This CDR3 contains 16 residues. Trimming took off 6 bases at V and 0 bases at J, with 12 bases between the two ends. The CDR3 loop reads CASSATLSSYNSPLHF. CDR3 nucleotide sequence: TGTGCCAGCAGCGCTACACTGAGCTCCTATAATTCACCCCTCCACTTT.

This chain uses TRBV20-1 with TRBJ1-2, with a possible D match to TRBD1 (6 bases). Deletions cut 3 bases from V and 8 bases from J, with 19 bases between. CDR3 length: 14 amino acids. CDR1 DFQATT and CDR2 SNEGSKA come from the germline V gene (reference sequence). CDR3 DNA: TGCAGTGCTAGTTGGGACACCCTTTCGGAGGGCTACACCTTC. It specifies CSASWDTLSEGYTF.

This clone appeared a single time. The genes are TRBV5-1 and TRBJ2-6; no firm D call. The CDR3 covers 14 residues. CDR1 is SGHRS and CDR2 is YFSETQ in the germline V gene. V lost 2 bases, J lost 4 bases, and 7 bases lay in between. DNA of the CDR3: TGCGCCAGCAGCTTCCCCTCAGGGGCCAACGTCCTGACTTTC. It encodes CASSFPSGANVLTF.

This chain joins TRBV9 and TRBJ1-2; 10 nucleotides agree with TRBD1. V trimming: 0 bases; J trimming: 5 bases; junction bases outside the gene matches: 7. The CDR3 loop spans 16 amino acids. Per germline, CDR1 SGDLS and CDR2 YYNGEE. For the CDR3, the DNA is TGTGCCAGCAGCGTAGCGCAGGGACAGGGGAAATATGGCTACACCTTC. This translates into CASSVAQGQGKYGYTF.

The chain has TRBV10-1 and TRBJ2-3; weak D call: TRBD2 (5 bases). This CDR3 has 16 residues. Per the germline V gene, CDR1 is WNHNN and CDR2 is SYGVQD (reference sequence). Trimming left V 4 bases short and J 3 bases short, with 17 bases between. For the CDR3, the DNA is TGCGCCAGCAGTGGGCGGGCAGGAGAACAGACAGATACGCAGTATTTT. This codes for CASSGRAGEQTDTQYF.

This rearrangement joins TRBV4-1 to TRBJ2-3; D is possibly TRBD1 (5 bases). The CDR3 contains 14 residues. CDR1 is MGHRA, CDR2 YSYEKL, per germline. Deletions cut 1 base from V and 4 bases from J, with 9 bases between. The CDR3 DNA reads TGCGCCAGCAGCCAAGTCCCAGGGTCAGATACGCAGTATTTT. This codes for CASSQVPGSDTQYF.

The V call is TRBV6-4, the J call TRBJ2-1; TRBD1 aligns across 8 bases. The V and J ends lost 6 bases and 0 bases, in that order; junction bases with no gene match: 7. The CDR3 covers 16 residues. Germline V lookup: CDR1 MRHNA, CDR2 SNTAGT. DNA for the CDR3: TGTGCCAGCAGCAGTTACAGGGGGAGCTCCTACAATGAGCAGTTCTTC. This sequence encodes CASSSYRGSSYNEQFF.

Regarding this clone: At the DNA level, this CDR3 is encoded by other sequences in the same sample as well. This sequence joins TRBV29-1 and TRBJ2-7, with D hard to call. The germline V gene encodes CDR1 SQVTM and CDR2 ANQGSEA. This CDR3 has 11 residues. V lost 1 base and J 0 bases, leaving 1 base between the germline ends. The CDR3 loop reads CSVEVSYEQYF. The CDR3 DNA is TGCAGCGTTGAAGTCTCCTACGAGCAGTACTTC.

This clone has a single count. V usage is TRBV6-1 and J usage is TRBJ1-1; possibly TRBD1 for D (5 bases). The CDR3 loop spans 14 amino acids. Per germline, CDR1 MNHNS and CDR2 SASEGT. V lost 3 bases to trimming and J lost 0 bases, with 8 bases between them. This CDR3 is CASSEPGLNTEAFF. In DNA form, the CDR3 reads TGTGCCAGCAGTGAGCCGGGGCTGAACACTGAAGCTTTCTTT.

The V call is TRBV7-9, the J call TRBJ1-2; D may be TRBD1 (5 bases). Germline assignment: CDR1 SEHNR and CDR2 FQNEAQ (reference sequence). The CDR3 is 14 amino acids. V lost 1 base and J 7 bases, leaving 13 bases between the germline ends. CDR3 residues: CASSLVGAIGGYTF. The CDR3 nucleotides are TGTGCCAGCAGCTTAGTAGGGGCCATAGGTGGCTACACCTTC.

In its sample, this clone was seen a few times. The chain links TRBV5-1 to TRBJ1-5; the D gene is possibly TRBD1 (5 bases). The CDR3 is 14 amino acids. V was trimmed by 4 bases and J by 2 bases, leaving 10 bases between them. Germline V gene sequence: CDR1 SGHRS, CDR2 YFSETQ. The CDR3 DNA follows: TGCGCCAGCAGCGAGGGGACGGGCAATCAGCCCCAGCATTTT. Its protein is CASSEGTGNQPQHF.

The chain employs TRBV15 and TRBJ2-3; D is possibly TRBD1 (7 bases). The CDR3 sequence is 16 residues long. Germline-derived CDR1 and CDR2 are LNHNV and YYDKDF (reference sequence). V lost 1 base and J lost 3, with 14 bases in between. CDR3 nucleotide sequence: TGTGCCACCAGCAGAGTTGGAGGGGACAGAACAGATACGCAGTATTTT. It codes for CATSRVGGDRTDTQYF.

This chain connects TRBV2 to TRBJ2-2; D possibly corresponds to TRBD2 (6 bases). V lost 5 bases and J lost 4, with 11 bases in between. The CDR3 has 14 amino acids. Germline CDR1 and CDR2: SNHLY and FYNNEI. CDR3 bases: TGTGCCAGCAGTCTACTAGCAGCCACCGGGGAGCTGTTTTTT. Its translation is CASSLLAATGELFF. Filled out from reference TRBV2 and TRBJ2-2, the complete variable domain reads EPEVTQTPSHQVTQMGQEVILRCVPISNHLYFYWYRQILGQKVEFLVSFYNNEISEKSEIFDDQFSVERPDGSNFTLKIRSTKLEDSAMYFCASSLLAATGELFFGEGSRLTVL.

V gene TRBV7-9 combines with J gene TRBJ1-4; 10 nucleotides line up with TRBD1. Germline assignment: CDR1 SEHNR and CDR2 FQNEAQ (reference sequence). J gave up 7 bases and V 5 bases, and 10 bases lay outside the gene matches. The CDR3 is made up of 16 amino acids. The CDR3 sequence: CASSTGTGVWGEKLFF. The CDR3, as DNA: TGTGCCAGCAGCACGGGGACAGGGGTATGGGGTGAAAAACTGTTTTTT.

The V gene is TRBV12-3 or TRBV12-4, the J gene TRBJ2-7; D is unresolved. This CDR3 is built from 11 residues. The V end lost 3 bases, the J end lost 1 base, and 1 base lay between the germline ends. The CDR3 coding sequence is TGTGCCAGCAGTTTTTCCTACGAGCAGTACTTC. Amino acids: CASSFSYEQYF.

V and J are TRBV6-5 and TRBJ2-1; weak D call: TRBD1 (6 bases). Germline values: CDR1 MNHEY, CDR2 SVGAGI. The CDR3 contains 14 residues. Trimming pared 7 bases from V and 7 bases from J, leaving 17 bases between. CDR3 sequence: CASTLHGGANEQFF. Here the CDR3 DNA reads TGTGCCAGCACCCTCCATGGGGGCGCGAATGAGCAGTTCTTC.

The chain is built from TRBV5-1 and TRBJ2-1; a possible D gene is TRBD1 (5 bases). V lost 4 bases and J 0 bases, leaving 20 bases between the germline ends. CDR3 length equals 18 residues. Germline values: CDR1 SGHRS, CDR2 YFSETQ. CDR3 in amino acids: CASSPRAGMKSSYNEQFF. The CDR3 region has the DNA TGCGCCAGCAGCCCCCGGGCAGGGATGAAGAGCTCCTACAATGAGCAGTTCTTC.

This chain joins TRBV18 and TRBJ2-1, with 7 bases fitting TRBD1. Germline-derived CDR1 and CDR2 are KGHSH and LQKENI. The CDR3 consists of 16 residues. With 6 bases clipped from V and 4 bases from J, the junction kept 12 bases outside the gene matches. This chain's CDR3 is CASSQRTGRDYNEQFF. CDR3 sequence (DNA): TGTGCCAGCTCCCAAAGGACAGGTCGGGATTACAATGAGCAGTTCTTC.

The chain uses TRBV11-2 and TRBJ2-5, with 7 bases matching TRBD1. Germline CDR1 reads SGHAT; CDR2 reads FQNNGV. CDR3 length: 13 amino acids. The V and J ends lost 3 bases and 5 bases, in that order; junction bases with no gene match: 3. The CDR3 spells CASSFTGVETQYF. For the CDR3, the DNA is TGTGCCAGCAGCTTTACAGGGGTTGAGACCCAGTACTTC.

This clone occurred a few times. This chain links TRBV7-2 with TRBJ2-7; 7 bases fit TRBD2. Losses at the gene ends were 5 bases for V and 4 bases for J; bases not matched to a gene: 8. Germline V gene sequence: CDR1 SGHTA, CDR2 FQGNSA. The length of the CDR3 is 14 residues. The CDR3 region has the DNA TGTGCCAGCAGCCAACTAGCGTCAATGTACGAGCAGTACTTC. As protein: CASSQLASMYEQYF.

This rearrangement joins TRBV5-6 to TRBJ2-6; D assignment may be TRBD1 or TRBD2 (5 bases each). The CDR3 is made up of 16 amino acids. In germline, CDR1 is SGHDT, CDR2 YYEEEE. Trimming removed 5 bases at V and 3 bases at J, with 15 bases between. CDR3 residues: CASSWGTVGGANVLTF. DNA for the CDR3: TGTGCCAGCAGTTGGGGGACGGTCGGTGGGGCCAACGTCCTGACTTTC.

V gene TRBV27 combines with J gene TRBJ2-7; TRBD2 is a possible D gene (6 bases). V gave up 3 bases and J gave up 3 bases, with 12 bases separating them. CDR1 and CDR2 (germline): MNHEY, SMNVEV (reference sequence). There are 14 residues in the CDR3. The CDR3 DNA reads TGTGCCAGCAGTTTGGCGGGGTATAGCTACGAGCAGTACTTC. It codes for CASSLAGYSYEQYF.

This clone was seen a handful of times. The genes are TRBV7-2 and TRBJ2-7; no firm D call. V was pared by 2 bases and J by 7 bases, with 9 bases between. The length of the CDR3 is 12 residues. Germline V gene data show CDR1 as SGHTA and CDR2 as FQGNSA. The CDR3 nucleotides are TGTGCCAGCAGCTTATCGTACGGAGAGCAGTACTTC. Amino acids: CASSLSYGEQYF.

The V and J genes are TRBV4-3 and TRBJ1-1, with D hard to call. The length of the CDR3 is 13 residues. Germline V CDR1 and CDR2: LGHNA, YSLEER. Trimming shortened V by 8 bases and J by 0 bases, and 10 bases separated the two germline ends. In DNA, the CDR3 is TGCGCCAGCCGTGACACGATGAACACTGAAGCTTTCTTT. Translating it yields CASRDTMNTEAFF.